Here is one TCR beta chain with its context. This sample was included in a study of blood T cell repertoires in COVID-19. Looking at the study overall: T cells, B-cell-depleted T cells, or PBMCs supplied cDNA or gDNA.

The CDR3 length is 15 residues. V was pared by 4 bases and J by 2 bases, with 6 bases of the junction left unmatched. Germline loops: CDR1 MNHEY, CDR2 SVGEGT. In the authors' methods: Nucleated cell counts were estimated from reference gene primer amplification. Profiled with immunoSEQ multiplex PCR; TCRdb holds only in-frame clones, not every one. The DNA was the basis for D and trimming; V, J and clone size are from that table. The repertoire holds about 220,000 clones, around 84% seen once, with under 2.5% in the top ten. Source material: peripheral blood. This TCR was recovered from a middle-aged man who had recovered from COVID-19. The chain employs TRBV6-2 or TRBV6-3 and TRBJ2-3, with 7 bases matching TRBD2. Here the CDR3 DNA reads TGTGCCAGCAGTTTGCGGGGGTCGGACACAGATACGCAGTATTTT. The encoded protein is CASSLRGSDTDTQYF.